The 13 T cell receptor beta chains below were found in one sample sequenced in a study of T cells in Graves' hyperthyroidism and ophthalmopathy (dated by TCRdb to the late 2010s). Library creation used multiplex PCR. Reads for this sample came from an Illumina HiSeq 2000. Amplification of TCR beta CDR3 regions was carried out from RNA transcripts. The TCR CDR3 was subjected to a first round of RT-PCR using the HTBI primer set and the Qiagen OneStep RT-PCR kit. Using fastp at Q25 and MiXCR, TCRdb reprocessed the public reads and kept productive beta chains. For every CDR3 protein sequence, its rows merge into one entry that carries the most common genes and DNA. This sample has under 300,000 distinct CDR3 sequences in its table, and 22% of those were observed once. Together, the top ten hold around 62% of the sample. Sequenced material: blood. The receptor source for this set is a man aged 25-45 years with Graves' ophthalmopathy.

The V call is TRBV16, the J call TRBJ2-7, with 7 positions matching TRBD1. V shed 5 bases and J 2 bases; nucleotides not matched to a gene: 9. The CDR3 length is 15 residues. Germline CDR1 and CDR2: KGHSY and FQNENV. The CDR3 spells CASSKYGTDTYEQYF. The CDR3 region has the DNA TGTGCCAGCAGCAAATACGGGACAGATACCTACGAGCAGTACTTC.

Ten or more counts support this clonotype. The rearrangement links TRBV12-3 or TRBV12-4 to TRBJ2-7, with a possible D match to TRBD1 (6 bases). Between the trimmed V and J ends, which lost 5 bases and 3 bases, there was a span of 11 bases. The CDR3 is made up of 13 amino acids. CDR3 nucleotide sequence: TGTGCCAGCAGTGGATCACAGGGCTACGAGCAGTACTTC. The encoded protein is CASSGSQGYEQYF.

The V gene is TRBV11-3, the J gene TRBJ2-7; no clear D. The V gene lost 5 bases and the J gene lost 7 bases, with 9 bases spanning the gap. Germline V gene lookup returns CDR1 SGHNT and CDR2 YENEEA. The length of the CDR3 is 11 residues. DNA of the CDR3: TGTGCCAGCAGCACGTCGCAGGAGCAGTACTTC. This encodes CASSTSQEQYF.

In its sample, this clonotype was seen many times. V is TRBV30 and J is TRBJ2-1; D may correspond to TRBD1 or TRBD2 (6 bases each). This CDR3 region has 14 residues. The germline gives CDR1 GTSNPN, CDR2 SVGIG (reference sequence). The V gene lost 0 bases and the J gene lost 9 bases, with 15 bases spanning the gap. The CDR3 is CAWSVQGSGSEQFF. In DNA, the CDR3 is TGTGCCTGGAGTGTACAGGGTAGCGGTAGTGAGCAGTTCTTC.

The chain has TRBV27 and TRBJ1-1; the D is unclear. This CDR3 is 14 amino acids long. V was pared by 5 bases and J by 1 base, with 11 bases between. Germline assignment: CDR1 MNHEY and CDR2 SMNVEV (reference sequence). CDR3 nucleotides: TGTGCCAGCAGTCCTTTGGGAGGGAACACTGAAGCTTTCTTT. This encodes CASSPLGGNTEAFF.

The chain joins TRBV20-1 to TRBJ2-2; 9 nucleotides match TRBD2. Germline V gives CDR1 DFQATT, CDR2 SNEGSKA (reference sequence). The CDR3 is 15 residues long. V gave up 2 bases and J gave up 3 bases; unmatched junction bases: 4. The CDR3 coding sequence is TGCAGTGCTAGACGTAGCGGGAGCGACACCGGGGAGCTGTTTTTT. Residues: CSARRSGSDTGELFF.

The gene calls are TRBV30 and TRBJ1-2; D not certain. CDR3 size: 12 residues. Germline assignment: CDR1 GTSNPN and CDR2 SVGIG (reference sequence). V was trimmed by 3 bases and J by 3 bases, leaving 8 bases between them. CDR3 sequence: CAWSEHDYGYTF. In DNA form, the CDR3 reads TGTGCCTGGAGCGAGCACGACTATGGCTACACCTTC.

The table lists this clonotype with many counts. This chain links TRBV2 with TRBJ1-1, with a tentative D call TRBD1 (6 bases). This CDR3 is 11 amino acids long. Per germline, CDR1 SNHLY and CDR2 FYNNEI. V dropped 4 bases and J dropped 10 bases, with 10 bases sitting between them. DNA of the CDR3: TGTGCCAGCAGTGTTCAGGGGCGAGCTTTCTTT. It specifies CASSVQGRAFF.

The CDR3 sequence is CASSQPGAGRGAFF. DNA for the CDR3: TGTGCCAGCAGCCAACCGGGGGCTGGGAGAGGGGCTTTCTTT. The chain links TRBV14 to TRBJ1-1; D perhaps matches TRBD1 (6 bases). V was cut by 2 bases and J by 11 bases, with 18 bases left in between. The CDR3 sequence is 14 residues long. CDR1 and CDR2 from the germline V gene are SGHDN and FVKESK.

This clonotype was detected only a few times. V and J are TRBV6-1 and TRBJ2-1; 8 positions agree with TRBD1. Per the germline V gene, CDR1 is MNHNS and CDR2 is SASEGT. V was pared by 6 bases and J by 3 bases, with 7 bases of the junction left unmatched. CDR3 length: 15 amino acids. The CDR3 nucleotides read TGTGCCAGCAGACACGACAGGGGTGACTACAATGAGCAGTTCTTC. Translation: CASRHDRGDYNEQFF.

This clonotype was seen ten or more times. This chain connects TRBV5-1 to TRBJ2-7; 11 bases align to TRBD2. The length of the CDR3 is 14 residues. Germline V gives CDR1 SGHRS, CDR2 YFSETQ. J lost 7 bases, V lost 4 bases, and 7 bases had no gene match. The CDR3 nucleotides are TGCGCCAGCAGCAAACTAGCGGGAGAGGAAGAGCAGTACTTC. Translating gives CASSKLAGEEEQYF.

In this sample, this clonotype turned up a few times. The chain has TRBV5-4 and TRBJ2-4, with 7 bases matching TRBD2. In germline, CDR1 is SGHNT, CDR2 YYREEE (reference sequence). The CDR3 is made up of 16 amino acids. V was clipped by 4 bases and J by 0 bases; unmatched bases: 7. The CDR3 loop reads CASSHGGSLAKNIQYF. The CDR3 DNA is TGTGCCAGCAGCCATGGCGGGAGTCTAGCCAAAAACATTCAGTACTTC.

V is TRBV6-1 and J is TRBJ2-7; 7 nucleotides align to TRBD1. The germline V gene encodes CDR1 MNHNS and CDR2 SASEGT. The CDR3 extends over 15 amino acids. The junction had 10 bases not matched to a gene; V was cut back by 3 bases and J by 5 bases. Here the CDR3 reads CASSDWDQGVHEQYF. For the CDR3, the DNA is TGTGCCAGCAGTGATTGGGATCAGGGGGTCCACGAGCAGTACTTC.